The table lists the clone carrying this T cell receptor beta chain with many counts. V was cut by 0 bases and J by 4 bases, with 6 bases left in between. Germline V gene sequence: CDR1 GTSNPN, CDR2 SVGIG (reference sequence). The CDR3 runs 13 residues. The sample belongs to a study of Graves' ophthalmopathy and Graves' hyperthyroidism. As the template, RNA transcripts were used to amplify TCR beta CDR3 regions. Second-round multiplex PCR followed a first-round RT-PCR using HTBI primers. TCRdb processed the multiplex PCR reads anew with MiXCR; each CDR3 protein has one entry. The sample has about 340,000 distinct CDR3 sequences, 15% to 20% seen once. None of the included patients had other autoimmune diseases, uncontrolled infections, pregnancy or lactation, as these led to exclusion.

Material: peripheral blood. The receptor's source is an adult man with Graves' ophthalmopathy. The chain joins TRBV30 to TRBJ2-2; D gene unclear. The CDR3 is CAWSVLVTGELFF. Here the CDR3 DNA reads TGTGCCTGGAGTGTACTTGTCACCGGGGAGCTGTTTTTT.